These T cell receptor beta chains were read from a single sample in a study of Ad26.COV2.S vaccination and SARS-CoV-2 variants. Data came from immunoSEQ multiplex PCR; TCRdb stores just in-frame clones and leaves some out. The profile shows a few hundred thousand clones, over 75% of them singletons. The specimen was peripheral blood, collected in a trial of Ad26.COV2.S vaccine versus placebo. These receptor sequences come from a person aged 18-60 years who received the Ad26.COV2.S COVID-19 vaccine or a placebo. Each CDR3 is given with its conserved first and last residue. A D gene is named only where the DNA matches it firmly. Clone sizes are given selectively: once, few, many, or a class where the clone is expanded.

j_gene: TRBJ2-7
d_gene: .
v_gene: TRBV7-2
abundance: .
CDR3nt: TGTGCCAGCAGCCTCAAGGGGCTCTCCTACGAGCAGTACTTC
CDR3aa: CASSLKGLSYEQYF

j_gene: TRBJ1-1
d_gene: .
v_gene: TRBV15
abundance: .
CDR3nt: TGTGCCACCAGCACCTTCCTGAACACTGAAGCTTTCTTT
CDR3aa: CATSTFLNTEAFF

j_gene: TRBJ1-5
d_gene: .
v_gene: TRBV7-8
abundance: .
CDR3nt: TGTGCCAGCAGCTTGCATTGGAGAAATCAGCCCCAGCATTTT
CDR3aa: CASSLHWRNQPQHF

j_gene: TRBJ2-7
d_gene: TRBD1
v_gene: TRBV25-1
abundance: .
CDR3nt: TGTGCCAGCAGTGAGGAGACAGGGACCCCCTACGAGCAGTACTTC
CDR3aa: CASSEETGTPYEQYF

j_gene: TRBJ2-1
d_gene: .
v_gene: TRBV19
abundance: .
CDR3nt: TGTGCCAGTAGTCCAAGACAGGCCGCCTACAATGAGCAGTTCTTC
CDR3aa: CASSPRQAAYNEQFF

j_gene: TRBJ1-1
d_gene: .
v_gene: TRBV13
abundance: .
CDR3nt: TGTGCCAGCAGCTTAGGGAAGGAAGCTTTCTTT
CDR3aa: CASSLGKEAFF

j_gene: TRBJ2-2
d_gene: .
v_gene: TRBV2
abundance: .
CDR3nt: TGTGCCAGCAGTACAGGGTCGGCCGGGGAGCTGTTTTTT
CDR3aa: CASSTGSAGELFF

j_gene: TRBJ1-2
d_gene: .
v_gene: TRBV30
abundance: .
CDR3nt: TGTGCCTGGAGGGGGCAGGCAGGGCATTATGGCTACACCTTC
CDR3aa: CAWRGQAGHYGYTF

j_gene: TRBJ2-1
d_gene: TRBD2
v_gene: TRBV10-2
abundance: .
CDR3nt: TGCGCCAGCAGTGAGCTGTTGAGCGGGGCGCCTCGGAATGAGCAGTTCTTC
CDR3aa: CASSELLSGAPRNEQFF

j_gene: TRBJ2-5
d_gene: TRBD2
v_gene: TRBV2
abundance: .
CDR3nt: TGTGCCAGCATGGGACTAGCTAGGGAGACCCAGTACTTC
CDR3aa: CASMGLARETQYF

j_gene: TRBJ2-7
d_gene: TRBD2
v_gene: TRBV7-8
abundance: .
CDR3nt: TGTGCCAGCAGCTTAGTGGGTAGCGGGGGACCCTACGAGCAGTACTTC
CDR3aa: CASSLVGSGGPYEQYF

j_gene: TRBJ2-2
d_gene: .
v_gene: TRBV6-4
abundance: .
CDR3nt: TGTGCCAGCAGTGACCGCGTCCTAGATACCGGGGAGCTGTTTTTT
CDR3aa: CASSDRVLDTGELFF

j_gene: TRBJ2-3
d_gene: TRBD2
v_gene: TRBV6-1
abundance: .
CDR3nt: TGTGCCAGCAGTGAAAGACTAGCGGGGGGTCGAGATACGCAGTATTTT
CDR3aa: CASSERLAGGRDTQYF

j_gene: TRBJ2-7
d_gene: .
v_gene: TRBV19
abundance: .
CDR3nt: TGTGCCAGTAGTATGATCCGGGGAAGGTCCTACGAGCAGTACTTC
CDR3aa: CASSMIRGRSYEQYF

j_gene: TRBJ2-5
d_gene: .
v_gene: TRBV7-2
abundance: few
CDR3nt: TGTGCCAGCAGCTTAGTTGGGTTACGGGAGGAGACCCAGTACTTC
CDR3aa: CASSLVGLREETQYF

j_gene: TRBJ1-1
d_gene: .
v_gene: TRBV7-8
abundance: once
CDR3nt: TGTGCCAGCAGCTTAGGGGTCCAGCCGAACACTGAAGCTTTCTTT
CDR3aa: CASSLGVQPNTEAFF

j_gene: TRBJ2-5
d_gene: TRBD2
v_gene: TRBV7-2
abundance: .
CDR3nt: TGTGCCAGCAGCTTAAGCGGGGGGGCTAAGACCCAGTACTTC
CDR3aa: CASSLSGGAKTQYF

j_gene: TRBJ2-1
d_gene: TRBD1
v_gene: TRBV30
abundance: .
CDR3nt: TGTGCCTGGATCCCGACAGGGAGCTCCTACAATGAGCAGTTCTTC
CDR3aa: CAWIPTGSSYNEQFF

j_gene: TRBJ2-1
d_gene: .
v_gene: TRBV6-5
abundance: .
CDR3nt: TGTGCCAGCAGTTACCCCCGAACTGACAATGAGCAGTTCTTC
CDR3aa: CASSYPRTDNEQFF

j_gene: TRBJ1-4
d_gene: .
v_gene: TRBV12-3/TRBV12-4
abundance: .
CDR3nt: TGTGCCAGCACTTCTCGTGAAAAACTGTTTTTT
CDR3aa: CASTSREKLFF

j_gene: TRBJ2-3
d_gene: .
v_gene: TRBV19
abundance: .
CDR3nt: TGTGCCAGTAGTAGGTCGAGGGTCCCCACAGATACGCAGTATTTT
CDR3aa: CASSRSRVPTDTQYF

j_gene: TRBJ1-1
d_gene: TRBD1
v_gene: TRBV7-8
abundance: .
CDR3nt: TGTGCCAGCAGCATGGGACAGCTGAACACTGAAGCTTTCTTT
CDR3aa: CASSMGQLNTEAFF

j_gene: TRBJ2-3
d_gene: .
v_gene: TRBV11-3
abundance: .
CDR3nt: TGTGCCAGCAGCCGGGGGGCCAGCACAGATACGCAGTATTTT
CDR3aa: CASSRGASTDTQYF

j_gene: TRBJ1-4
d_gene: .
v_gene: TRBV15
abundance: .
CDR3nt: TGTGCCACCAGCAGAGCAGGGGTCGAAAAACTGTTTTTT
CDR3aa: CATSRAGVEKLFF

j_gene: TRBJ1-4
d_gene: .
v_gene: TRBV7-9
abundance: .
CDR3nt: TGTGCCAGCAGCCCAGGGATAACTAATGAAAAACTGTTTTTT
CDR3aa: CASSPGITNEKLFF

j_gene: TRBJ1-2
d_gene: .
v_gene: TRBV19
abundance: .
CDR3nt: TGTGCCAGTAGTATACCGACAGGAACCTATGGCTACACCTTC
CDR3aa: CASSIPTGTYGYTF

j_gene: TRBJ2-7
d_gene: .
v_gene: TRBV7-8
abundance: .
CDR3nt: TGTGCCAGCAGGTTACTCGGCAGGGAAGGTGAGCAGTACTTC
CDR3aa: CASRLLGREGEQYF

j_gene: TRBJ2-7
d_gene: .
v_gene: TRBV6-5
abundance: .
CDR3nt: TGTGCCAGCAGTAGGGGAGCCTACGAGCAGTACTTC
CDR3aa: CASSRGAYEQYF

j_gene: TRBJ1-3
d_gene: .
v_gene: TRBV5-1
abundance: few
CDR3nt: TGCGCCAGCAGCTCCAAAGGATCTGGAAACACCATATATTTT
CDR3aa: CASSSKGSGNTIYF

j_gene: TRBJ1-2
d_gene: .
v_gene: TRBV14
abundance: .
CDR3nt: TGTGCCAGCAGCCAATCAGGCTATGGCTACACCTTC
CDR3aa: CASSQSGYGYTF

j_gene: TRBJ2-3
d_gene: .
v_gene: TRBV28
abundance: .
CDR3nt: TGTGCCAGCAGCCCCGGTGGAGGCACAGATACGCAGTATTTT
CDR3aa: CASSPGGGTDTQYF

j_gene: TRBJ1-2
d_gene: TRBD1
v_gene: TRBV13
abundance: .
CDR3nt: TGTGCCAGCAGCTCCCGGACAGGGTTAAATTATGGCTACACCTTC
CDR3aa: CASSSRTGLNYGYTF

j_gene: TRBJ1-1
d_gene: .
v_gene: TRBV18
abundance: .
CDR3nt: TGTGCCAGCTCACCAGGAGACACTGAAGCTTTCTTT
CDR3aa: CASSPGDTEAFF

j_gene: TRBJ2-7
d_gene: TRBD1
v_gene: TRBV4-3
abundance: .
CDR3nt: TGCGCCAGCAGCCAAGATAGACAGGGGCCCTACGAGCAGTACTTC
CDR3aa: CASSQDRQGPYEQYF

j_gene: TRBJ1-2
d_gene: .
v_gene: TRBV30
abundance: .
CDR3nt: TGTGCCTGGAGTGTACTTTCTGGCTACACCTTC
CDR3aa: CAWSVLSGYTF

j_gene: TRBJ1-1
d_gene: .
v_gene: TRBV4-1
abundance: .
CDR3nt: TGCGCCAGCAGCCAACAGGGGAGGGCCAACACTGAAGCTTTCTTT
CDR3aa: CASSQQGRANTEAFF

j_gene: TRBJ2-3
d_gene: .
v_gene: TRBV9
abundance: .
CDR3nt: TGTGCCAGCAGCGTTGTGGCCCTTTCTAGTGATACGCAGTATTTT
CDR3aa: CASSVVALSSDTQYF

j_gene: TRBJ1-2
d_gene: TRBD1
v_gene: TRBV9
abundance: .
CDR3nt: TGTGCCAGCAGCCCGAGGACAGGGTCTAACTATGGCTACACCTTC
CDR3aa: CASSPRTGSNYGYTF

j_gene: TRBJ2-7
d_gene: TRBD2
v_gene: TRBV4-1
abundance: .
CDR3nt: TGCGCCAGCAGCCAAGTTGGGGGGGGTCGTCGGTACGAGCAGTACTTC
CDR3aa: CASSQVGGGRRYEQYF

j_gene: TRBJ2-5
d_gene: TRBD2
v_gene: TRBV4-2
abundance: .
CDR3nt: TGTGCCAGCAGCCAATGGAGTACTAGCGGGGGGCGGGTGGAGACCCAGTACTTC
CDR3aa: CASSQWSTSGGRVETQYF

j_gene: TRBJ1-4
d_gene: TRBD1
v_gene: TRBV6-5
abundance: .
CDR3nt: TGTGCCAGCAGTTCAACAGGGGAGGAAAAACTGTTTTTT
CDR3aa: CASSSTGEEKLFF

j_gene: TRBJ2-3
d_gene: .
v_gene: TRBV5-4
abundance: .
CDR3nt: TGTGCCAGCAGCTCGACAAGATCAGATACGCAGTATTTT
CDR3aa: CASSSTRSDTQYF

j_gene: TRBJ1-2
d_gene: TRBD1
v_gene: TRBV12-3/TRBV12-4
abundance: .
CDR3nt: TGTGCCAGCAGTCACAGGGGCCCCTATGGCTACACCTTC
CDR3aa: CASSHRGPYGYTF

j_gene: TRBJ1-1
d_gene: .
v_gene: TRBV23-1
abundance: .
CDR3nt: TGCGCCAGCAGTCAAGGGAGGAACACTGAAGCTTTCTTT
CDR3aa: CASSQGRNTEAFF

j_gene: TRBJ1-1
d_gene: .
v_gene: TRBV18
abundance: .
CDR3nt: TGTGCCAGCTCACCATTTTGGGTCGGAAACACTGAAGCTTTCTTT
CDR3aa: CASSPFWVGNTEAFF

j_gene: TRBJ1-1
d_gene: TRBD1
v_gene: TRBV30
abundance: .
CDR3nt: TGTGCCTGGAAGGGACAGGAGAACACTGAAGCTTTCTTT
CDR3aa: CAWKGQENTEAFF

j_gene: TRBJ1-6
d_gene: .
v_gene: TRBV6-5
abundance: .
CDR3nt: TGTGCCAGCAGCGACTTCCAGGGGTACAATTCACCCCTCCACTTT
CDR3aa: CASSDFQGYNSPLHF

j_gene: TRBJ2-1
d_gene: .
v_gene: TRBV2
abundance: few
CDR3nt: TGTGCCAGCAGGAGGGTAGGACCCCGATACAATGAGCAGTTCTTC
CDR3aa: CASRRVGPRYNEQFF

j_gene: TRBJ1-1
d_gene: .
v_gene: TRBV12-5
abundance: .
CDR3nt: TGTGCTAGTGGTTTGCAGTCTGGGGGTGTAACTGAAGCTTTCTTT
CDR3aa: CASGLQSGGVTEAFF

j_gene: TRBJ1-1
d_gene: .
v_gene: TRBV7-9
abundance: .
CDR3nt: TGTGCCAGCAGCTTAGTGCGGGGAAGGGACACTGAAGCTTTCTTT
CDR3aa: CASSLVRGRDTEAFF

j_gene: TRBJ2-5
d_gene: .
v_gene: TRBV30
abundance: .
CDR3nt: TGTGCCCGACTAGGTACCGAGACCCAGTACTTC
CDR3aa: CARLGTETQYF

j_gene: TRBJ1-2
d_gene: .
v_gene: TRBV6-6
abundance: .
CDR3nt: TGTGCCAGCAGGGATTACAGTGGCTATGGCTACACCTTC
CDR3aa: CASRDYSGYGYTF

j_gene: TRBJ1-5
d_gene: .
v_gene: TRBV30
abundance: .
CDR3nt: TGTGCCTGGAACCCGGGACAAGATCAGCCCCAGCATTTT
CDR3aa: CAWNPGQDQPQHF

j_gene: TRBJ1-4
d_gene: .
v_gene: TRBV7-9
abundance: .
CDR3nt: TGTGCCAGCAGCCTCCTCCTCGGGGCGACTAATGAAAAACTGTTTTTT
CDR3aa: CASSLLLGATNEKLFF

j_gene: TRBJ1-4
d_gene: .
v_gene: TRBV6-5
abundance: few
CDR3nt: TGTGCCAGCACCACCCCCAGGGAGGGGAATGAAAAACTGTTTTTT
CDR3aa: CASTTPREGNEKLFF

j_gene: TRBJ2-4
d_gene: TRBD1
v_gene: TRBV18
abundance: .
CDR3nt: TGTGCCAGCTCACAGGACAGGGTCGGAGCCAAAAACATTCAGTACTTC
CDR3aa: CASSQDRVGAKNIQYF

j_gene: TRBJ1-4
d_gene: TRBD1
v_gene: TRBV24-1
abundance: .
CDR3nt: TGTGCCACCAGTGATTTGCACCAGGGGGTAGAACTGTTTTTT
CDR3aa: CATSDLHQGVELFF

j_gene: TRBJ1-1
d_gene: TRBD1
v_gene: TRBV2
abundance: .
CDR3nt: TGTGCCAGCAGCGGACAGGGGGCTGAAGCTTTCTTT
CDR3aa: CASSGQGAEAFF

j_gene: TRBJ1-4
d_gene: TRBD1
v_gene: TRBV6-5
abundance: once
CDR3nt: TGTGCCGGGACACAGGGGGAGGATGAAAAACTGTTTTTT
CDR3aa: CAGTQGEDEKLFF